Given below is one TCR beta chain in context. Authors' data handling: Amplifying reference gene primers gave estimates of nucleated cell counts. Clones were sequenced by immunoSEQ multiplex PCR, and TCRdb holds only the in-frame ones, with some missing. Clone size and the V and J calls come from that table; the DNA yielded D and trimming. The data show a few hundred thousand clones, approximately 88% seen once. This sample is part of a study of blood T cell repertoires in COVID-19. CDR3 length: 17 residues. Germline CDR1 reads SEHNR; CDR2 reads FQNEAQ (reference sequence). V lost 5 bases, J lost 1 base, and 9 bases stayed unmatched. Residents of approximately 25 US areas, aged roughly 18 to 89 years, made up the participants. Participants' reported clinical history set cohort assignment.

The rearrangement links TRBV7-9 to TRBJ2-2; 8 nucleotides align to TRBD1. The sample comprised PBMCs or T cells enriched from blood (not recorded which). The sequence came from a woman between 18 and 29 years old who had recovered from COVID-19. This CDR3 reads CASSNPTGTGNTGELFF. The CDR3 nucleotides read TGTGCCAGCAGCAACCCCACCGGGACAGGGAACACCGGGGAGCTGTTTTTT.